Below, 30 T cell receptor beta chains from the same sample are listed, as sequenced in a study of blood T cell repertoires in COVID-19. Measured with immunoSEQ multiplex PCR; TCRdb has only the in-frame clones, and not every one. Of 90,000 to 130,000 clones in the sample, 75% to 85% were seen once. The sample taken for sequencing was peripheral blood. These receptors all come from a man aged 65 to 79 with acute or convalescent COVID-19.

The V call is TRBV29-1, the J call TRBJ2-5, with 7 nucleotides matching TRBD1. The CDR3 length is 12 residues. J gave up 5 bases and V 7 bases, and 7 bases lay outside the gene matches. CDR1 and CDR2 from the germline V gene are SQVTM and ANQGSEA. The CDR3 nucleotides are TGCAGCGGAATGACAGGGTTGGAGACCCAGTACTTC. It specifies CSGMTGLETQYF.

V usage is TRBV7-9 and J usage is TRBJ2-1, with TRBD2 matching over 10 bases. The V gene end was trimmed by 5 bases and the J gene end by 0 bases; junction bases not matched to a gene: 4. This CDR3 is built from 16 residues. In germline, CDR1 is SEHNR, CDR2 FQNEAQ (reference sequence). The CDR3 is CASSKPSGSSYNEQFF. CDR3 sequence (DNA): TGTGCCAGCAGCAAGCCTAGCGGGAGCTCCTACAATGAGCAGTTCTTC.

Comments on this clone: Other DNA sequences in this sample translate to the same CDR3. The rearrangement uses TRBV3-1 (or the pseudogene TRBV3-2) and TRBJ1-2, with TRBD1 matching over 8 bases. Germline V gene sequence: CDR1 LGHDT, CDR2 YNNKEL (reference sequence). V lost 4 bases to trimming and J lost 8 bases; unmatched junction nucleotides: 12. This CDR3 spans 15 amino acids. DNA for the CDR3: TGTGCCAGCAGCCCCAGGGGGCAGGGGGGGCGGGGCTACACCTTC. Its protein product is CASSPRGQGGRGYTF.

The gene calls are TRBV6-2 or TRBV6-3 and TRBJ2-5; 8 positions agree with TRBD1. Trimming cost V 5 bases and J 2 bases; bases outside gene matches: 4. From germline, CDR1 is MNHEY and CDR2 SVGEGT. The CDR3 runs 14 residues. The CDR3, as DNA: TGTGCCAGCAGTCTTGACAGGGGACAAGAGACCCAGTACTTC. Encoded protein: CASSLDRGQETQYF.

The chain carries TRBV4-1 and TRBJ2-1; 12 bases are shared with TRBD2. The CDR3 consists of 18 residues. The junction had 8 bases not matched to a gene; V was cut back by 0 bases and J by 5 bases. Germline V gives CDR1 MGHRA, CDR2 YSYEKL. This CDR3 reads CASSQDPSGGAFNNEQFF. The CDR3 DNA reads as TGCGCCAGCAGCCAAGATCCTAGCGGGGGGGCCTTCAACAATGAGCAGTTCTTC.

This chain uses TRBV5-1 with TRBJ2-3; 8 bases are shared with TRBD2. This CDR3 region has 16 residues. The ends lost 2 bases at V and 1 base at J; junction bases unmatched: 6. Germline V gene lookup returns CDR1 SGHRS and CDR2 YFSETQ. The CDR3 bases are TGCGCCAGCAGCTTTTCTAGCGGGTATGGCACAGATACGCAGTATTTT. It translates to CASSFSSGYGTDTQYF. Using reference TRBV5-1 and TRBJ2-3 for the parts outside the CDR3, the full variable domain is KAGVTQTPRYLIKTRGQQVTLSCSPISGHRSVSWYQQTPGQGLQFLFEYFSETQRNKGNFPGRFSGRQFSNSRSEMNVSTLELGDSALYLCASSFSSGYGTDTQYFGPGTRLTVL.

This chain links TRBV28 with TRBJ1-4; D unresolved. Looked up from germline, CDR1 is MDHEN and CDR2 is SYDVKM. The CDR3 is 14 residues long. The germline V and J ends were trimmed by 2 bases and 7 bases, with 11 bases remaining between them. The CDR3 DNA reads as TGTGCCAGCAGTTTACGACTGATTTCTGAAAAACTGTTTTTT. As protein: CASSLRLISEKLFF.

The CDR3 protein is CATSREGTGAQPQHF. The CDR3 DNA reads as TGTGCCACCAGCAGAGAGGGTACAGGGGCTCAGCCCCAGCATTTT. The chain links TRBV15 to TRBJ1-5; 7 positions match TRBD1. CDR3 size: 15 residues. Per germline, CDR1 LNHNV and CDR2 YYDKDF (reference sequence). The ends lost 0 bases at V and 6 bases at J; junction bases unmatched: 5.

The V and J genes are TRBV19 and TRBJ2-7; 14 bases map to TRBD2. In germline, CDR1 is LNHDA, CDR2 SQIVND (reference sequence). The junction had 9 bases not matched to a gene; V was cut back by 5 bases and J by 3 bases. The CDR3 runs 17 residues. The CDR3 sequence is CASSSEGLAGAFYEQYF. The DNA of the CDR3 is TGTGCCAGTAGTTCTGAGGGACTAGCGGGAGCCTTCTACGAGCAGTACTTC.

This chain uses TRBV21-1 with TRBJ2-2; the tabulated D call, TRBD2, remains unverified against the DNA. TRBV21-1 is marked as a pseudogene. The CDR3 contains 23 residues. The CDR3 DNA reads TGTGCCAGCAGCAAAGCGCTTTACCGGGGGACTAGCGAAGGTAGGGCGAACACCGGGGAGCTGTTTTTT. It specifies CASSKALYRGTSEGRANTGELFF.

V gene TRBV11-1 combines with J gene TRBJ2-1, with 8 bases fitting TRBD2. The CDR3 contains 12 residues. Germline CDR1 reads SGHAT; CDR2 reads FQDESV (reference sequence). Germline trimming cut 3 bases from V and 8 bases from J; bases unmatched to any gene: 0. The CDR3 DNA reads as TGTGCCAGCAGCTTCGGGGGGGATGAGCAGTTCTTC. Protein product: CASSFGGDEQFF.

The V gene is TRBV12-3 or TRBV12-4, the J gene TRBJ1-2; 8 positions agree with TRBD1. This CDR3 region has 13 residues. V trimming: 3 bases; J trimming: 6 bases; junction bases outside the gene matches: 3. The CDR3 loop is CASSFQGADGYTF. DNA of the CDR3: TGTGCCAGCAGTTTTCAGGGGGCTGATGGCTACACCTTC.

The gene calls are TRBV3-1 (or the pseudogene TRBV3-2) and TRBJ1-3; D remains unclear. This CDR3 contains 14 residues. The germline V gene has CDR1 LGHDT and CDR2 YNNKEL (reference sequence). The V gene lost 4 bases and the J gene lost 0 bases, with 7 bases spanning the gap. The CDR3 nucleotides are TGTGCCAGCAGCCCGACATCCTCTGGAAACACCATATATTTT. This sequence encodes CASSPTSSGNTIYF.

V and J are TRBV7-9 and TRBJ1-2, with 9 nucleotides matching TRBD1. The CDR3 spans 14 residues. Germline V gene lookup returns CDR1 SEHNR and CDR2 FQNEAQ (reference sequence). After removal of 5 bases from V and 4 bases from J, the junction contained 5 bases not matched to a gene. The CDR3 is CASSTTGGSYGYTF. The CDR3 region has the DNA TGTGCCAGCAGCACCACAGGGGGCAGCTATGGCTACACCTTC.

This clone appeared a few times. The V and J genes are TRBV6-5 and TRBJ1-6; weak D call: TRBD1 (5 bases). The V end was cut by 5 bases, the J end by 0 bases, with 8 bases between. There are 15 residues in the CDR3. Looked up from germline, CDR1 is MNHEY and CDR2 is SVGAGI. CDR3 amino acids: CASSRDSSYNSPLHF. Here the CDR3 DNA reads TGTGCCAGCAGTCGAGACAGCTCCTATAATTCACCCCTCCACTTT.

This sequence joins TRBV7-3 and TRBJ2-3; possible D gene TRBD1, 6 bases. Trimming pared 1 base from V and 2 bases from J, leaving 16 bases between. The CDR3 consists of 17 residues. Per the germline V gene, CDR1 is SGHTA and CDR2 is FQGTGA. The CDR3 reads CASSLKARGQNTDTQYF. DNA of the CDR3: TGTGCCAGCAGCTTAAAAGCCAGAGGACAGAACACAGATACGCAGTATTTT.

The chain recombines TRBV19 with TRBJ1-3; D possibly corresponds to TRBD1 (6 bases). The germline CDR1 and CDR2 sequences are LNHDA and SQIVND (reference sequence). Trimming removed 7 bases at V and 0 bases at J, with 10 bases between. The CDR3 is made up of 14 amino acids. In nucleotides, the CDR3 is TGTGCCAGTACCAGAGGGGGCTCTGGAAACACCATATATTTT. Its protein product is CASTRGGSGNTIYF.

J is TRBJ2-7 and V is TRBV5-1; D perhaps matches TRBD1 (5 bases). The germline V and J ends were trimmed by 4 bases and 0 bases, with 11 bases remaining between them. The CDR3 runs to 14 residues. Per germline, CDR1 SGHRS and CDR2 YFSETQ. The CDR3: CASSGMTASYEQYF. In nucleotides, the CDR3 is TGCGCCAGCAGCGGGATGACAGCCTCCTACGAGCAGTACTTC.

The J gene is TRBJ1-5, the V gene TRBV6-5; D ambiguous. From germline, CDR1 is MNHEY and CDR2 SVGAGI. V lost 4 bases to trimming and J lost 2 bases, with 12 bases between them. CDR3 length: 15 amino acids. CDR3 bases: TGTGCCAGCAGTTCGGAGGGATTTGGCAATCAGCCCCAGCATTTT. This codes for CASSSEGFGNQPQHF.

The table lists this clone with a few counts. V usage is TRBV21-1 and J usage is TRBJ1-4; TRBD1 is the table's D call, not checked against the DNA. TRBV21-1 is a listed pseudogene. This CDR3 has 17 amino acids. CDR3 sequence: CASSTQGWVVRYEKLFF. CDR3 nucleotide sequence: TGTGCCAGCAGCACACAGGGGTGGGTGGTTCGGTATGAAAAACTGTTTTTT.

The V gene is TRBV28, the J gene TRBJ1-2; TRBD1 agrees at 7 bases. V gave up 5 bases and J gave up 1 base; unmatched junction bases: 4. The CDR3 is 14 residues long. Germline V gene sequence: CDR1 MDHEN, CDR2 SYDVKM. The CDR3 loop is CASSPTGYNYGYTF. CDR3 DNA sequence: TGTGCCAGCAGTCCGACAGGGTATAACTATGGCTACACCTTC.

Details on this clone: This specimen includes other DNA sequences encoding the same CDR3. DNA for the CDR3: TGCGCCAGCAGCTTGGCCGGGACTAGCCCCAGCAATGAGCAGTTCTTC. Its translation: CASSLAGTSPSNEQFF. The chain recombines TRBV5-1 with TRBJ2-1; 9 bases agree with TRBD2. The trim removed 0 bases at V and 6 bases at J, leaving 7 bases unmatched. This CDR3 has 16 residues. Germline V gene lookup returns CDR1 SGHRS and CDR2 YFSETQ. The full variable domain, rest sourced from reference TRBV5-1 and TRBJ2-1, is KAGVTQTPRYLIKTRGQQVTLSCSPISGHRSVSWYQQTPGQGLQFLFEYFSETQRNKGNFPGRFSGRQFSNSRSEMNVSTLELGDSALYLCASSLAGTSPSNEQFFGPGTRLTVL.

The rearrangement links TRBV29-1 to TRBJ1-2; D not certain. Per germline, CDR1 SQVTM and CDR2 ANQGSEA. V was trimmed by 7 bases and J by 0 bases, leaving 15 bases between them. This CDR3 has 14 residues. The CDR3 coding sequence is TGCAGCGCCCCCGACACTCCTCCTAACTATGGCTACACCTTC. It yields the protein CSAPDTPPNYGYTF. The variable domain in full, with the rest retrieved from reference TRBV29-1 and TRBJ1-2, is SAVISQKPSRDICQRGTSLTIQCQVDSQVTMMFWYRQQPGQSLTLIATANQGSEATYESGFVIDKFPISRPNLTFSTLTVSNMSPEDSSIYLCSAPDTPPNYGYTFGSGTRLTVV.

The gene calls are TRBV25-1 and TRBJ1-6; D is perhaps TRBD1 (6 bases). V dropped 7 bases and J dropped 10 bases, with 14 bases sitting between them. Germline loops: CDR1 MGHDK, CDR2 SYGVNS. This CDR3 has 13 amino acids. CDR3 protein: CASTMGAGSPLHF. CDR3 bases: TGTGCCAGCACTATGGGGGCTGGCTCACCCCTCCACTTT.

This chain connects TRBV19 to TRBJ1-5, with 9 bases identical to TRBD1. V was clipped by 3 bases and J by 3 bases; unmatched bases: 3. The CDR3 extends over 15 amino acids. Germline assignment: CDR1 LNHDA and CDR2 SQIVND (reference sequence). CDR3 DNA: TGTGCCAGTAGTATGGACAGGGGATTCAATCAGCCCCAGCATTTT. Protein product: CASSMDRGFNQPQHF.

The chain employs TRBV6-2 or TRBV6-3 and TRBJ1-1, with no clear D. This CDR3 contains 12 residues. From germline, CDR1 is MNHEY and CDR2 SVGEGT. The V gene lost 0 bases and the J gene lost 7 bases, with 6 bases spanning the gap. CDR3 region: CASSYSGFEAFF. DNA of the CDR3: TGTGCCAGCAGTTACTCCGGGTTTGAAGCTTTCTTT.

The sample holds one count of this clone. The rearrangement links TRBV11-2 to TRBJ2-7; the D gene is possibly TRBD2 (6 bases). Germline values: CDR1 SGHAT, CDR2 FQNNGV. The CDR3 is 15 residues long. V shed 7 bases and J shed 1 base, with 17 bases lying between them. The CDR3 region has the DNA TGTGCCAGCACCTTGGGCCGGGGGTCTTCCTACGAGCAGTACTTC. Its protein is CASTLGRGSSYEQYF.

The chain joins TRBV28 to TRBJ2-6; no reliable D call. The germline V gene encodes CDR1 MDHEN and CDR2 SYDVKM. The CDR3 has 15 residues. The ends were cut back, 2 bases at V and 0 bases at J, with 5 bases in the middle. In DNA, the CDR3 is TGTGCCAGCAGTTTACGGAGCTCTGGGGCCAACGTCCTGACTTTC. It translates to CASSLRSSGANVLTF.

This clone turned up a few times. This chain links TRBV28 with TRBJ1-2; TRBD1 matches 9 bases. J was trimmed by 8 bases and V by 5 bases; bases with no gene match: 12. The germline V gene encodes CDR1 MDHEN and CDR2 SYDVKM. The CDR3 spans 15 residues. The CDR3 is CASSPRDRDVGGYTF. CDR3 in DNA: TGTGCCAGCAGTCCCCGGGACAGGGATGTCGGAGGCTACACCTTC.

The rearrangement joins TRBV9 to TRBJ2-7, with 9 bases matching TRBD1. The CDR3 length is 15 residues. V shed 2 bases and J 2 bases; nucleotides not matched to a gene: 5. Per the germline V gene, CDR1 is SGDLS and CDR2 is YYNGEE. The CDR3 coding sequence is TGTGCCAGCAGCGTGGGACAGGGCGGGACCTACGAGCAGTACTTC. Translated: CASSVGQGGTYEQYF.